One sample yielded the 4 T cell receptor beta chains listed below, sequenced in a study of blood T cell repertoires in COVID-19. Some clones are missing from TCRdb's copy, which holds only in-frame ones; the method was immunoSEQ multiplex PCR. The sample comprises 250,000 to 300,000 clones, roughly nine tenths of which are singletons, and 1.7% rests with the top ten. Material for sequencing was PBMCs or T cells enriched from blood (not recorded which). The receptor source for this set is a woman between 35 and 50 years old who had recovered from COVID-19.

V usage is TRBV5-1 and J usage is TRBJ2-7; a weak D match, TRBD1 (6 bases). In germline, CDR1 is SGHRS, CDR2 YFSETQ. The CDR3 sequence is 15 residues long. V lost 3 bases to trimming and J lost 6 bases, with 19 bases between them. The CDR3, as DNA: TGCGCCAGCAGCTCCACCGGGGACACAGTGGTCGAGCAGTACTTC. This gives the protein CASSSTGDTVVEQYF.

The chain recombines TRBV27 with TRBJ1-1, with D perhaps TRBD1 (5 bases). Trimming cost V 3 bases and J 4 bases, with 15 bases left between them. This CDR3 has 15 amino acids. The V gene's germline CDR1 is MNHEY and CDR2 SMNVEV (reference sequence). The CDR3 sequence: CASSFRVGSGTEAFF. The CDR3 nucleotides read TGTGCCAGCAGTTTCAGGGTGGGCAGTGGCACTGAAGCTTTCTTT.

This chain connects TRBV7-9 to TRBJ2-7; D call uncertain. The CDR3 has 12 residues. V was pared by 8 bases and J by 1 base, with 9 bases between. The germline V gene has CDR1 SEHNR and CDR2 FQNEAQ (reference sequence). CDR3: CASGQESYEQYF. CDR3 DNA: TGTGCCAGCGGGCAAGAATCCTACGAGCAGTACTTC. The complete variable domain, with remaining parts taken from reference TRBV7-9 and TRBJ2-7, reads DTGVSQNPRHKITKRGQNVTFRCDPISEHNRLYWYRQTLGQGPEFLTYFQNEAQLEKSRLLSDRFSAERPKGSFSTLEIQRTEQGDSAMYLCASGQESYEQYFGPGTRLTVT.

The chain combines TRBV5-1 with TRBJ2-2; 9 bases agree with TRBD2. Looked up from germline, CDR1 is SGHRS and CDR2 is YFSETQ. The CDR3 runs 16 residues. V shed 3 bases and J 4 bases; nucleotides not matched to a gene: 7. The CDR3 sequence: CASSYLAGAGTGELFF. The CDR3 DNA follows: TGCGCCAGCAGCTATTTAGCGGGAGCGGGCACCGGGGAGCTGTTTTTT.